A single sample gave rise to the 10 T cell receptor beta chains below, sequenced in a study of T cell clones after liver transplantation. TCRdb keeps only in-frame clones here, not all; method: immunoSEQ multiplex PCR. Of more than 20,000 clones in the sample, just under 80% were seen once. Here the sequenced sample was CD8+ T cells from blood, taken around 54 months after liver transplant. The receptors were sampled from a human patient who received a liver transplant. The graft donor may account for some of the T cells.

This chain uses TRBV10-3 with TRBJ1-6; TRBD1 agrees at 9 bases. The CDR3 is made up of 13 amino acids. V was clipped by 10 bases and J by 8 bases; unmatched bases: 6. Per the germline V gene, CDR1 is ENHRY and CDR2 is SYGVKD. The CDR3 spells CATRTGVDSPLHF. Written as DNA, the CDR3 is TGTGCCACCCGGACAGGGGTAGATTCACCCCTCCACTTT.

The CDR3 bases are TGTGCCAGCAGTTTGGTGGGGGGGTCGTACAATGAGCAGTTCTTC. Protein product: CASSLVGGSYNEQFF. This sequence joins TRBV27 and TRBJ2-1; TRBD2 matches 7 bases. Germline-derived CDR1 and CDR2 are MNHEY and SMNVEV (reference sequence). The CDR3 covers 15 residues. V was clipped by 3 bases and J by 4 bases; unmatched bases: 6.

The chain is built from TRBV9 and TRBJ2-7; weak D call: TRBD2 (5 bases). Germline lookup yields CDR1 SGDLS and CDR2 YYNGEE. The CDR3 runs to 12 residues. V lost 2 bases, J lost 5 bases, and 8 bases lay in between. The DNA for the CDR3 is TGTGCCAGCAGCGTTAAGGGAGACGAGCAGTACTTC. Its translation: CASSVKGDEQYF.

The chain is built from TRBV28 and TRBJ2-1; 7 positions match TRBD1. In germline, CDR1 is MDHEN, CDR2 SYDVKM. CDR3 length equals 16 residues. J gave up 0 bases and V 5 bases, and 7 bases lay outside the gene matches. The CDR3 sequence is CASSETGSSSYNEQFF. In nucleotides, the CDR3 is TGTGCCAGCAGTGAGACAGGGTCTAGCTCCTACAATGAGCAGTTCTTC. The whole variable domain, remainder taken from reference TRBV28 and TRBJ2-1, is DVKVTQSSRYLVKRTGEKVFLECVQDMDHENMFWYRQDPGLGLRLIYFSYDVKMKEKGDIPEGYSVSREKKERFSLILESASTNQTSMYLCASSETGSSSYNEQFFGPGTRLTVL.

This chain uses TRBV27 with TRBJ2-7, with TRBD1 identical over 8 bases. The V segment lost 2 bases and the J segment 5 bases; nucleotides outside the gene matches: 5. Germline V CDR1 and CDR2: MNHEY, SMNVEV (reference sequence). The CDR3 totals 14 residues. The CDR3 protein is CASSLPGGRNEQYF. The CDR3 nucleotides read TGTGCCAGCAGTTTACCAGGGGGCAGAAACGAGCAGTACTTC.

The chain employs TRBV11-2 and TRBJ2-1; 7 nucleotides line up with TRBD1. V was clipped by 5 bases and J by 3 bases; unmatched bases: 7. From germline, CDR1 is SGHAT and CDR2 FQNNGV. CDR3 length: 15 amino acids. CDR3 bases: TGTGCCAGCAGCGACAGGGTACGGGGCTACAATGAGCAGTTCTTC. This encodes CASSDRVRGYNEQFF.

The chain links TRBV4-2 to TRBJ1-5; D remains ambiguous. Germline CDR1 reads LGHNA; CDR2 reads YNFKEQ. V lost 0 bases to trimming and J lost 1 base, with 13 bases between them. There are 17 residues in the CDR3. CDR3 in amino acids: CASSQEVIEGSNQPQHF. The CDR3 coding sequence is TGTGCCAGCAGCCAAGAGGTCATTGAGGGAAGCAATCAGCCCCAGCATTTT.

The CDR3 reads CASNGILADTQYF. DNA of the CDR3: TGCGCCAGCAACGGGATATTAGCAGATACGCAGTATTTT. The V call is TRBV10-1, the J call TRBJ2-3; D perhaps matches TRBD2 (5 bases). The CDR3 sequence is 13 residues long. Trimming stripped 7 bases from V and 4 bases from J, with 12 bases between. The germline V gene encodes CDR1 WNHNN and CDR2 SYGVQD (reference sequence).

This clone was recorded a few times. This CDR3 is CASSQDTAPLHF. The DNA for the CDR3 is TGTGCCAGCAGCCAAGATACGGCGCCCCTCCACTTT. The rearrangement links TRBV4-2 to TRBJ1-6; D gene unclear. CDR1 LGHNA and CDR2 YNFKEQ come from the germline V gene. V was trimmed by 0 bases and J by 13 bases, leaving 7 bases between them. This CDR3 is built from 12 residues.

Sample share makes this clone medium-sized. CDR3 nucleotide sequence: TGCAGCGTTGAAACTGTCCTTGGGGACAGGGTATCAGGTGGCTACACCTTC. It translates to CSVETVLGDRVSGGYTF. V usage is TRBV29-1 and J usage is TRBJ1-2; 9 bases are a match to TRBD1. The CDR3 has 17 residues. In germline, CDR1 is SQVTM, CDR2 ANQGSEA. V shed 2 bases and J 7 bases; nucleotides not matched to a gene: 17.